What follows are 20 T cell receptor beta chains derived from one specimen sequenced in a study of blood T cells in healthy people across ages. Next came a second PCR, run for about 6 to 11 cycles, which used a sample-barcoded 5' primer along with a J-beta primer mix. TCRdb passed the 5' RACE reads through MiXCR, listing each CDR3 protein once. Among roughly 1.4 million distinct CDR3 sequences, approximately 60% were seen once, and the ten largest hold over 5%. Sequencing was performed on blood. These receptors originate from a man younger than 35 in good health.

The CDR3: CASSRAGQEDSPLHF. CDR3 coding DNA: TGTGCCAGCAGCCGCGCGGGACAGGAGGATTCACCCCTCCACTTT. The chain uses TRBV3-1 and TRBJ1-6; 8 positions match TRBD1. The germline gives CDR1 LGHDT, CDR2 YNNKEL (reference sequence). V lost 4 bases to trimming and J lost 8 bases; unmatched junction nucleotides: 7. The CDR3 has 15 residues.

This chain uses TRBV6-1 with TRBJ1-2, with 7 bases aligning to TRBD1. CDR1 and CDR2 (germline): MNHNS, SASEGT. The CDR3 has 13 amino acids. Germline trimming cut 8 bases from V and 3 bases from J; bases unmatched to any gene: 6. The CDR3, as DNA: TGTGCCAGCCGGGACAGCGTTCACTATGGCTACACCTTC. This sequence encodes CASRDSVHYGYTF.

This chain links TRBV4-1 with TRBJ2-7; unclear D gene. Germline V gene data show CDR1 as MGHRA and CDR2 as YSYEKL. Trimming took off 7 bases at V and 3 bases at J, with 7 bases between the two ends. The CDR3 has 11 amino acids. The chain's CDR3 is CASTLRYEQYF. The CDR3 DNA is TGCGCCAGCACCCTGCGCTACGAGCAGTACTTC.

In this sample, this clonotype turned up once. The chain joins TRBV12-3 or TRBV12-4 to TRBJ2-3; 8 nucleotides match TRBD2. The J segment lost 0 bases and the V segment lost 10 bases, leaving 9 bases of the junction unmatched. CDR3 length: 15 residues. The CDR3 sequence is CAIRDSGASTDTQYF. The CDR3 DNA reads as TGTGCCATTCGAGATAGCGGGGCTAGCACAGATACGCAGTATTTT.

The chain carries TRBV29-1 and TRBJ2-6, with a possible D match to TRBD1 (5 bases). CDR1 is SQVTM, CDR2 ANQGSEA, per germline. V shed 5 bases and J shed 1 base, with 15 bases lying between them. This CDR3 region has 16 residues. For the CDR3, the DNA is TGCAGCGTTTTTACCCCGACAGATTCTGGGGCCAACGTCCTGACTTTC. It is translated as CSVFTPTDSGANVLTF.

A word on this clonotype: The junction differs from germline at one of its ends, possibly a read error. The V and J genes are TRBV10-3 and TRBJ2-5; D perhaps matches TRBD1 (6 bases). CDR3 length equals 13 residues. Germline assignment: CDR1 ENHRY and CDR2 SYGVKD. The CDR3 spells CAISERTAETRYF. DNA for the CDR3: TGTGCCATCAGTGAGCGGACAGCTGAGACCCGGTACTTC.

V gene TRBV29-1 combines with J gene TRBJ2-5; D may be TRBD2 (5 bases). Deletions cut 0 bases from V and 11 bases from J, with 16 bases between. The CDR3 length is 13 residues. Per the germline V gene, CDR1 is SQVTM and CDR2 is ANQGSEA. The CDR3, as DNA: TGCAGCGTTGAAGATAGTACGGGGAATGAGCAGTACTTC. Translation gives CSVEDSTGNEQYF.

J is TRBJ2-5 and V is TRBV4-2; D might be TRBD2 (7 bases). The germline V gene has CDR1 LGHNA and CDR2 YNFKEQ. The CDR3 is 18 residues long. Trimming removed 0 bases from V and 1 base from J, with 18 bases in between. DNA for the CDR3: TGTGCCAGCAGCCAAGATGAGCCCCGGGGGGACATCCAAGAGACCCAGTACTTC. It translates to CASSQDEPRGDIQETQYF.

The chain recombines TRBV4-1 with TRBJ1-2; D is undetermined. Trimming left V 4 bases short and J 8 bases short, with 11 bases between. Germline V gene sequence: CDR1 MGHRA, CDR2 YSYEKL. The CDR3 spans 12 residues. DNA of the CDR3: TGCGCCAGCAGCCGAATTGGCGGGGGCTACACCTTC. This gives the protein CASSRIGGGYTF.

This clonotype was detected only a few times. V gene TRBV5-5 combines with J gene TRBJ2-3, with 7 bases identical to TRBD2. The V and J ends lost 6 bases and 6 bases, in that order; junction bases with no gene match: 7. This CDR3 region has 13 residues. In germline, CDR1 is SGHKS, CDR2 YYEKEE (reference sequence). CDR3 bases: TGTGCCAGCAAGCGGGGAGAGGTGGATACGCAGTATTTT. Its translation is CASKRGEVDTQYF.

The chain is built from TRBV7-9 and TRBJ1-6; TRBD1 aligns across 8 bases. The germline V gene encodes CDR1 SEHNR and CDR2 FQNEAQ (reference sequence). The ends lost 5 bases at V and 9 bases at J; junction bases unmatched: 3. The CDR3 has 13 residues. DNA for the CDR3: TGTGCCAGCAGCCGGACAGGGCCTTCACCCCTCCACTTT. This codes for CASSRTGPSPLHF. The variable domain in full, with the rest retrieved from reference TRBV7-9 and TRBJ1-6, is DTGVSQNPRHKITKRGQNVTFRCDPISEHNRLYWYRQTLGQGPEFLTYFQNEAQLEKSRLLSDRFSAERPKGSFSTLEIQRTEQGDSAMYLCASSRTGPSPLHFGNGTRLTVT.

The chain uses TRBV5-8 and TRBJ1-2; perhaps TRBD1 as D (5 bases). This CDR3 contains 14 residues. Germline V gene data show CDR1 as SGHTS and CDR2 as YDEGEE. The V end lost 9 bases, the J end lost 5 bases, and 20 bases lay between the germline ends. The CDR3 here is CANSYIRVTYGYTF. The CDR3 nucleotides read TGTGCCAACTCCTATATCAGGGTCACGTATGGCTACACCTTC.

This clonotype was picked up one time. This chain joins TRBV6-6 and TRBJ2-7; a possible D gene is TRBD1 (6 bases). This CDR3 has 14 residues. V was clipped by 6 bases and J by 5 bases, with 17 bases between them. Germline V gives CDR1 MNHNY, CDR2 SVGAGI (reference sequence). In nucleotides, the CDR3 is TGTGCCAGCAGCCCCCGGACAGCTAACCACGAGCAGTACTTC. Residues: CASSPRTANHEQYF.

This clonotype was seen only a few times. The chain joins TRBV5-1 to TRBJ2-3, with D perhaps TRBD2 (6 bases). Germline loops: CDR1 SGHRS, CDR2 YFSETQ. This CDR3 contains 14 residues. Trimming stripped 4 bases from V and 6 bases from J, with 15 bases between. The CDR3 DNA reads TGCGCCAGCAGCCTTCGACTAGGGGTGGATACGCAGTATTTT. Translated, it gives CASSLRLGVDTQYF.

The V and J genes are TRBV20-1 and TRBJ2-1; the D gene is possibly TRBD2 (6 bases). The J call is in doubt because the DNA end fits TRBJ2-7 better. This CDR3 has 13 amino acids. Germline V gene lookup returns CDR1 DFQATT and CDR2 SNEGSKA (reference sequence). CDR3 in amino acids: CSAVGGPYNEQYF. DNA of the CDR3: TGCAGTGCTGTCGGGGGACCCTACAATGAGCAGTACTTC.

J is TRBJ2-3 and V is TRBV6-6; 8 nucleotides line up with TRBD2. Germline V gene sequence: CDR1 MNHNY, CDR2 SVGAGI (reference sequence). J lost 4 bases, V lost 4 bases, and 7 bases had no gene match. CDR3 length: 15 residues. CDR3 DNA sequence: TGTGCCAGCAGTTCGGCCCGGGGGGGCCCAGATACGCAGTATTTT. It specifies CASSSARGGPDTQYF.

As for this clonotype: At one of its ends the junction is not consistent with the germline gene, which may arise from a read error. V and J are TRBV27 and TRBJ2-7; possibly TRBD1 for D (5 bases). The CDR3 contains 15 residues. Germline-derived CDR1 and CDR2 are MNHEY and SMNVEV (reference sequence). The CDR3 sequence: CANSLDRGSSYEQYF. As DNA, the CDR3 is TGTGCCAACAGTTTGGATAGGGGTAGCTCCTACGAGCAGTACTTC.

This clonotype was counted only a few times. The J gene is TRBJ2-1, the V gene TRBV29-1, with TRBD2 identical over 9 bases. This CDR3 contains 13 residues. The germline gives CDR1 SQVTM, CDR2 ANQGSEA. The ends lost 7 bases at V and 4 bases at J; junction bases unmatched: 5. CDR3 nucleotides: TGCAGCGGGGGACTAGCTCTATACAATGAGCAGTTCTTC. Residues: CSGGLALYNEQFF.

The V and J genes are TRBV4-1 and TRBJ2-1; maybe TRBD1 (5 bases). The germline V gene has CDR1 MGHRA and CDR2 YSYEKL. V lost 0 bases to trimming and J lost 9 bases, with 9 bases between them. There are 13 residues in the CDR3. CDR3 bases: TGCGCCAGCAGCCAAGACAGGGTTGCTGAGCAGTTCTTC. Its protein product is CASSQDRVAEQFF.

The rearrangement uses TRBV7-2 and TRBJ1-2; no definite D call. Germline values: CDR1 SGHTA, CDR2 FQGNSA. The ends were cut back, 5 bases at V and 3 bases at J, with 16 bases in the middle. The CDR3 consists of 15 residues. The CDR3 region is CASSPLVGGYYGYTF. CDR3 in DNA: TGTGCCAGCAGCCCGCTGGTGGGAGGGTACTATGGCTACACCTTC.